This T cell receptor beta chain comes out of a study of T cells in Graves' hyperthyroidism and ophthalmopathy. General study findings and limits: Median prediction lead before ophthalmopathy onset was around 7 months with the model.

A few counts support this clonotype. No antigen is known for it. The CDR3 covers 15 residues. Looked up from germline, CDR1 is SGHVS and CDR2 is FNYEAQ. Trimming took off 1 base at V and 2 bases at J, with 10 bases between the two ends. Researchers amplified the TCR beta CDR3 regions from RNA transcripts. During a first-round RT-PCR of the TCR CDR3, the HTBI primer set was used. A single record per CDR3 protein comes from TCRdb applying MiXCR to the multiplex PCR reads. The sample has about 420,000 distinct CDR3 sequences, around a sixth seen once. The sequenced sample was blood. The chain couples TRBV7-6 to TRBJ2-3; TRBD2 might be the D (6 bases). This TCR derives from a woman aged 18-35 years with Graves' hyperthyroidism. The CDR3 DNA follows: TGTGCCAGCAGCTTAGATGGCGGGGCCACAGATACGCAGTATTTT. This encodes CASSLDGGATDTQYF. The full variable domain, rest sourced from reference TRBV7-6 and TRBJ2-3, is GAGVSQSPRYKVTKRGQDVALRCDPISGHVSLYWYRQALGQGPEFLTYFNYEAQQDKSGLPNDRFSAERPEGSISTLTIQRTEQRDSAMYRCASSLDGGATDTQYFGPGTRLTVL.